This T cell receptor (beta chain) emerged from a study of blood T cell repertoires in COVID-19. Whole-study context: Nucleic acid was either cDNA or gDNA, and it came from T cells, B-cell-depleted T cells, or PBMCs.

Repertoires were generated with immunoSEQ multiplex PCR, while TCRdb's copy carries only in-frame clones and drops some. This sample carries roughly 260,000 clones, 80% to 90% of them seen once, and the ten largest clones take over 2%. With 2 bases clipped from V and 3 bases from J, the junction kept 1 base outside the gene matches. CDR3 size: 14 residues. From germline, CDR1 is SGHNT and CDR2 YYREEE (reference sequence). The rearrangement joins TRBV5-4 to TRBJ2-7; 11 bases are shared with TRBD2. Sequenced sample: peripheral blood. This TCR was sampled from a woman in her forties or fifties with acute or convalescent COVID-19. The CDR3 nucleotides are TGTGCCAGCAGCTTTGGACTAGCGGGCTACGAGCAGTACTTC. Its translation: CASSFGLAGYEQYF.